The sequence of this T cell receptor beta chain was determined in a study of regulatory T cells in long-lasting Graves disease. This sample's time point: newly diagnosed GD, antithyroid drugs for less than 3 months. From PBMCs, RNA was extracted and then used to make the TCR library. Overall study findings and caveats: Patients with persistent disease showed a bias toward TRBV28, TRBJ1-2 and TRBJ2-5.

This CDR3 spans 14 amino acids. The V segment lost 6 bases and the J segment 4 bases; nucleotides outside the gene matches: 5. CDR1 MNHEY and CDR2 SMNVEV come from the germline V gene (reference sequence). CDR3-region Arm-PCR and iRepertoire HTBI primers produced the TCR beta libraries. TCRdb fed the multiplex PCR reads into MiXCR, producing one record per CDR3 protein. The table includes 400,000 to 450,000 distinct CDR3 sequences, under 15% detected once. This clonotype appeared many times. Its antigen remains unknown. These data were also reused for a study on T cells in Graves' hyperthyroidism and ophthalmopathy.

This sequence was found in a woman between 25 and 40 years old with Graves disease. The sample consisted of peripheral blood mononuclear cells (PBMCs), taken at new diagnosis, from a patient treated with antithyroid drugs. The chain has TRBV27 and TRBJ2-1; TRBD1 agrees at 8 bases. CDR3 nucleotide sequence: TGTGCCAGCAGCCCCCGACAGGGGTACAATGAGCAGTTCTTC. Translation: CASSPRQGYNEQFF.